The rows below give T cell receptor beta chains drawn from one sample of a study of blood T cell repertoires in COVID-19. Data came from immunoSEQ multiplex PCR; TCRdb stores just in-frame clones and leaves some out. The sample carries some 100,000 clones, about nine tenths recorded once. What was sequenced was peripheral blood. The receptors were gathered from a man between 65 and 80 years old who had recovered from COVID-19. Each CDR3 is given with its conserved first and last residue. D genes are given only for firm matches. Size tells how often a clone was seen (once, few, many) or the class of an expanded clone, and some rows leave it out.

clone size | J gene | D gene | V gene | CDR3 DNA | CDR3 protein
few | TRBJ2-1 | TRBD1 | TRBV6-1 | TGTGCCAGCAGTGAAATGGGACAGGGAGTGTGGGGTGAGCAGTTCTTC | CASSEMGQGVWGEQFF
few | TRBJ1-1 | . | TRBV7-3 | TGTGCCAGCAGCTTAATGGTGGGGCCTGGTCAAGCTTTCTTT | CASSLMVGPGQAFF
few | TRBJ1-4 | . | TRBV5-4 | TGTGCCAGCAGCTTGTCTGCGTCGGAAAAACTGTTTTTT | CASSLSASEKLFF
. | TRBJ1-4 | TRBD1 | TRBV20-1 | TGCAGTGCTAGTAAGGACAGGTCGGGCCCGGGGGAAAAACTGTTTTTT | CSASKDRSGPGEKLFF
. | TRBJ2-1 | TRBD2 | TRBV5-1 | TGCGCCAGCACCGATTCCGGGACTAGCGCCTACAATGAGCAGTTCTTC | CASTDSGTSAYNEQFF
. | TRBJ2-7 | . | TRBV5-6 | TGTGCCAGCAGCCCTCGGGACATTTCTGTCTTCCACGAGCAGTACTTC | CASSPRDISVFHEQYF
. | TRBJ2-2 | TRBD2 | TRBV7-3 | TGTGCCAGCAGCCCCGGACTAGCGGGAGACACCGGGGAGCTGTTTTTT | CASSPGLAGDTGELFF
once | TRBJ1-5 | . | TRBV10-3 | TGTGCCATCAGTGATGGGAGGGGCCTATATAGCAATCAGCCCCAGCATTTT | CAISDGRGLYSNQPQHF
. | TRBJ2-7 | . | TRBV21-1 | TGTGCCAGCAGCTCCACTTCGGGGCTAGCGGGAGCCTACGAGCAGTACTTC | CASSSTSGLAGAYEQYF
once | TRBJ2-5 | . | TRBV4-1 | TGCGCCAGCAGCCAAGTTCGACAGAACCAAGAGACCCAGTACTTC | CASSQVRQNQETQYF
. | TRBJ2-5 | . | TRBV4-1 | TGCGCCAGCAGCCAAGAAAACCCGGGGTCCAGGAGGGAGACCCAGTACTTC | CASSQENPGSRRETQYF
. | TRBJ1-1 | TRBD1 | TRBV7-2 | TGTGCCAGCAGCACTCCGCAGGGGGTCAACACTGAAGCTTTCTTT | CASSTPQGVNTEAFF
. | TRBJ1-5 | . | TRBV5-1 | TGCGCCAGCAGCTTGGCACCCGGCGGAGGGGAGCCCCAGCATTTT | CASSLAPGGGEPQHF
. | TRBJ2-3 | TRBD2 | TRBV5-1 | TGCGCCAGCAGGCTGACTAGCTTCCAACCAGATACGCAGTATTTT | CASRLTSFQPDTQYF
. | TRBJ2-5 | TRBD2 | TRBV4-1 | TGCGCCAGCAGCCCGGGGGGGCAAGCGGGACGCGGAGAGACCCAGTACTTC | CASSPGGQAGRGETQYF
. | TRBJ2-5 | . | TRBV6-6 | TGTGCCAGCAGTGGACAGAGGGGACAAGAGACCCAGTACTTC | CASSGQRGQETQYF
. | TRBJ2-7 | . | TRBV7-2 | TGTGCCAGCCGGGGGAGCTCCTACGAGCAGTACTTC | CASRGSSYEQYF
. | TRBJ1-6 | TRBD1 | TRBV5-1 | TGCGCCAGCAGCAAGGACAGGGAGTATAATTCACCCCTCCACTTT | CASSKDREYNSPLHF
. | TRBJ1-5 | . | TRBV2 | TGTGCCAGCAGGGGGACGATGGGGGGTGGCAATCAGCCCCAGCATTTT | CASRGTMGGGNQPQHF
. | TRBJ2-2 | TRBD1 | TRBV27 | TGTGCCAGCAGTCCCGGACAGGGATGGACCGGGGAGCTGTTTTTT | CASSPGQGWTGELFF
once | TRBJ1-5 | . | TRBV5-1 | TGCGCCAGCAGCTTGGGGGGCCAACAGCCCCAGCATTTT | CASSLGGQQPQHF
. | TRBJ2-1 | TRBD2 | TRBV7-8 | TGTGCCAGCCGGGGGACTAGCGGGTGGTACAATGAGCAGTTCTTC | CASRGTSGWYNEQFF
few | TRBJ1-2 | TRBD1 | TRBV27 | TGTGCCAGCAGTCTAACGCCACCGGGACAGGGAGTCTATGGCTACACCTTC | CASSLTPPGQGVYGYTF
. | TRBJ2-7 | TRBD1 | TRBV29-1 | TGCAGCGTTGAAGATCGTCCGGGACAGGGGACCTACGAGCAGTACTTC | CSVEDRPGQGTYEQYF
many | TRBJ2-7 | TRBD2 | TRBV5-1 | TGCGCCAGCAGCCAGACTAGCGGCACCGTATACGAGCAGTACTTC | CASSQTSGTVYEQYF
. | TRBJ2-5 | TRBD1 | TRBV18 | TGTGCCAGCTCACCTACAGGGGGCCAGGAGACCCAGTACTTC | CASSPTGGQETQYF
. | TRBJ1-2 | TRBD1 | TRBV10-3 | TGTGCCATCAGGCGGACAGGGGGCCATGGCTACACCTTC | CAIRRTGGHGYTF